This T cell receptor beta chain was captured by sequencing in a study of T cells in Graves' hyperthyroidism and ophthalmopathy. This CDR3 contains 15 residues. The J segment lost 5 bases and the V segment lost 1 base, leaving 7 bases of the junction unmatched. The germline V gene encodes CDR1 LGHDT and CDR2 YNNKEL (reference sequence). There are many counts of this clonotype. No antigen is known for it. RNA transcripts served as the template for amplifying TCR beta CDR3 regions. HTBI primers were the set used in a first-round RT-PCR of the TCR CDR3. Using its own MiXCR run on the multiplex PCR reads, TCRdb lists one record per CDR3 protein. The data show approximately 600,000 distinct CDR3 sequences, with less than 25% seen just once and approximately 30% held by the top ten. The study included ophthalmopathy patients with Clinical Activity Score at least 3, NOSPECS grade at least 4 and duration under 3 months. The PBMCs were sourced from fresh peripheral blood (approximately 9 ml).

Study observations and caveats: Among clonotypes expanded in thyroid above 0.001, most were also found in blood. A model of 13 V-J pairs discriminated ophthalmopathy from stable hyperthyroidism.

This chain connects TRBV3-1 to TRBJ2-5, with 7 bases lining up with TRBD2. The sample was blood. The TCR sequence derives from a man aged 25 to 40 with Graves' ophthalmopathy. The CDR3, as DNA: TGTGCCAGCAGCCAAGGGCAGCGGGAACGGGAGACCCAGTACTTC. It is translated as CASSQGQRERETQYF.